This is a list of T cell receptor beta chains from one sample in a study of blood T cell repertoires in COVID-19. Measured with immunoSEQ multiplex PCR; TCRdb has only the in-frame clones, and not every one. The sample carries about half a million clones, approximately 83% recorded once. The sequenced sample was peripheral blood. Receptors originate from a human donor in a cohort sampled during active COVID-19. Each CDR3 is given with its conserved first and last residue. The D gene is left open where the match is weak. A row's size may be missing; if present it is once, few, many or a size class.

TRBJ1-1,-,-,TRBV5-1,TGCGCCAGCAAGCCCGATTCTCAAGGGGAAACTGAAGCTTTCTTT,CASKPDSQGETEAFF
TRBJ2-1,-,-,TRBV6-4,TGTGCCAGCAGTGCGATTAGGGGAGGGGGGTACAATGAGCAGTTCTTC,CASSAIRGGGYNEQFF
TRBJ2-6,-,-,TRBV4-3,TGCGCCAGCAGTGAGGGTAGCTCTGGGGCCAACGTCCTGACTTTC,CASSEGSSGANVLTF
TRBJ1-5,few,-,TRBV12-3/TRBV12-4,TGTGCCAGCAGTTTAGAACGGGATCAGCCCCAGCATTTT,CASSLERDQPQHF
TRBJ2-7,-,-,TRBV18,TGTGCCAGCTCCCTCACTGCGGAGACGGATCCCTACGAGCAGTACTTC,CASSLTAETDPYEQYF
TRBJ2-1,-,TRBD2,TRBV12-5,TGTGCTAGTGGGGGATCACTAGCGGGAGAAAATGAGCAGTTCTTC,CASGGSLAGENEQFF
TRBJ2-1,-,TRBD2,TRBV7-3,TGTGCCAGCAGCCTCGGACTAGCGGGAGTTAACAATGAGCAGTTCTTC,CASSLGLAGVNNEQFF
TRBJ2-7,-,-,TRBV7-8,TGTGCCAGCAGCTACGTCGGTCCCTACGAGCAGTACTTC,CASSYVGPYEQYF
TRBJ1-2,-,TRBD1,TRBV7-2,TGTGCCAAGGCGACAGGGCTGAACTATGGCTACACCTTC,CAKATGLNYGYTF
TRBJ2-2,few,TRBD1,TRBV18,TGTGCCACCAGACCCGGGACAGGAAGTTTAAGGTCCGGTCCCGCGAACACCGGGGAGCTGTTTTTT,CATRPGTGSLRSGPANTGELFF
TRBJ2-5,-,TRBD2,TRBV11-1,TGTGCCAGCAGCTTAGAAGGCGGGAGGAGTGGGACCCAGTACTTC,CASSLEGGRSGTQYF
TRBJ2-2,few,-,TRBV7-3,TGTGCCAGCAGCCCCGGGACAAACACCGGGGAGCTGTTTTTT,CASSPGTNTGELFF
TRBJ2-2,-,TRBD1,TRBV7-9,TGTGCCAGCAGCTTAGCAGGGGGCGCGAACACCGGGGAGCTGTTTTTT,CASSLAGGANTGELFF
TRBJ2-6,-,TRBD1,TRBV18,TGTGCCAGCTCACCGCAGGGGGCAATTGGGGCCAACGTCCTGACTTTC,CASSPQGAIGANVLTF
TRBJ1-5,-,TRBD1,TRBV7-9,TGTGCCAGCAGCTCGGCCGGACAGGGCCTTAATCAGCCCCAGCATTTT,CASSSAGQGLNQPQHF
TRBJ2-2,-,-,TRBV6-1,TGTGCCAGCAGTGACCCACAGGGTAGGGAGCTGTTTTTT,CASSDPQGRELFF
TRBJ1-2,-,-,TRBV2,TGTGCCAGCAGGGTGGGACTAGAGGCCTATGGCTACACCTTC,CASRVGLEAYGYTF
TRBJ2-1,-,TRBD2,TRBV28,TGTGCCAGCAGTTTCCCGCTTTTCGGTAGCGGGGGCAGCTCCTACAATGAGCAGTTCTTC,CASSFPLFGSGGSSYNEQFF
TRBJ1-2,-,-,TRBV11-2,TGTGCCAGCAGTAGCCCCGGGTGGGGCTACACCTTC,CASSSPGWGYTF
TRBJ1-1,-,TRBD1,TRBV12-3/TRBV12-4,TGTGCCAGCAGCGGGACAGGGGAAACTGAAGCTTTCTTT,CASSGTGETEAFF
TRBJ2-1,-,TRBD2,TRBV19,TGTGCCAGTAGTCTCTCGACTAGCGGGAGCATTGAGCAGTTCTTC,CASSLSTSGSIEQFF
TRBJ1-2,-,TRBD1,TRBV19,TGTGCCAGTAGTATAGAGGGACAGCTATTCTATGGCTACACCTTC,CASSIEGQLFYGYTF
TRBJ1-1,-,TRBD1,TRBV9,TGTGCCAGCAGCGGGACAGGGGGATGGACTGAAGCTTTCTTT,CASSGTGGWTEAFF
TRBJ2-1,-,TRBD2,TRBV5-1,TGCGCCAGCAGCTCCTCTAGCGGGAGCTCCTACAATGAGCAGTTCTTC,CASSSSSGSSYNEQFF
TRBJ1-2,-,-,TRBV7-9,TGTGCCAGCAGCTTGAGTTCTTTCTATGGCTACACCTTC,CASSLSSFYGYTF
TRBJ1-3,-,TRBD1,TRBV6-1,TGTGCCAGCAGTGACGGACAGGGCTCTGGAAACACCATATATTTT,CASSDGQGSGNTIYF
TRBJ1-2,-,-,TRBV19,TGTGCCACCCAGACGGGAGGATTGGGAGGCTACACCTTC,CATQTGGLGGYTF
TRBJ2-4,-,TRBD1,TRBV28,TGTGCCAGCAGCGGTCGACAGGGGGCCAAAAACATTCAGTACTTC,CASSGRQGAKNIQYF
TRBJ2-1,few,TRBD2,TRBV25-1,TGTGCCAGCAGTGAATACGGGGCTAGCGGGAGGAATGAGCAGTTCTTC,CASSEYGASGRNEQFF
TRBJ1-1,-,-,TRBV7-9,TGTGCCAGCAGCTCTTGGGACAACATGAACACTGAAGCTTTCTTT,CASSSWDNMNTEAFF
TRBJ1-5,-,TRBD1,TRBV5-1,TGCGCCAGCAGCTTGGATGGGACAGGGATACATCAGCCCCAGCATTTT,CASSLDGTGIHQPQHF
TRBJ1-1,-,TRBD1,TRBV18,TGTGCCAGCTCACCCACAGGGGACACTGAAGCTTTCTTT,CASSPTGDTEAFF
TRBJ1-2,-,-,TRBV7-2,TGTGCCAGCAGCTTCACGGAGCCAACCAGTGGCTACACCTTC,CASSFTEPTSGYTF
TRBJ1-1,-,-,TRBV11-3,TGTGCCAGCAGCTGGGGCGGGGGGAACACTGAAGCTTTCTTT,CASSWGGGNTEAFF
TRBJ1-3,-,-,TRBV5-1,TGCGCCAGCAGCCCTTCAGGTAGTATCGGCGGAAACACCATATATTTT,CASSPSGSIGGNTIYF
TRBJ2-7,-,TRBD1,TRBV4-1,TGCGCCAGCAGCCAAAGGGGACAGCCCTCCTACGAGCAGTACTTC,CASSQRGQPSYEQYF
TRBJ2-1,-,TRBD2,TRBV24-1,TGTGCCACCAGTGAGACTAGCGCCTCCTACAATGAGCAGTTCTTC,CATSETSASYNEQFF
TRBJ2-2,-,TRBD1,TRBV2,TGTGCCAGCAGCCTCTTGACAGGGAGCACCGGGGAGCTGTTTTTT,CASSLLTGSTGELFF
TRBJ1-3,-,-,TRBV7-6,TGTGCCAGCAGCTCTTCCCCCCCCACATGGCGGGACTTGGGAAACACCATATATTTT,CASSSSPPTWRDLGNTIYF
TRBJ2-5,-,-,TRBV3-1/TRBV3-2,TGTGCCAGCAGCCAAGAGGTCGGGGAGACCCAGTACTTC,CASSQEVGETQYF
TRBJ1-1,-,TRBD1,TRBV5-1,TGCGCCAGCAGAATTACAGGGGCCGGGGCTGAAGCTTTCTTT,CASRITGAGAEAFF